Listed below are T cell receptor beta chains from one sample, sequenced in a study of graft-versus-host responses after intestinal transplantation. Profiling relied on immunoSEQ multiplex PCR, and the TCRdb table lists in-frame clones only, not all of them. The data show more than 12,000 clones, 30% to 35% seen once. The sample in question was alloreactive CD4+ T cells from a mixed lymphocyte reaction culture, obtained before intestinal transplant. Every receptor here comes from a human patient who received an intestinal transplant. The CDR3 runs from the conserved cysteine through the conserved F or W. Each record gives: D gene, V gene, CDR3 length, J gene, clone size, CDR3 protein, CDR3 DNA. D genes are given only for firm matches. Where a row states a size, it is once, few, many or the class of an expanded clone; other rows omit it.

>NA|TRBV5-1|15|TRBJ2-7|NA
CASSLDIGAHYEQYF
TGCGCCAGCAGCTTGGATATCGGGGCCCACTACGAGCAGTACTTC
>TRBD2|TRBV14|15|TRBJ2-1|NA
CASSQLTSAYNEQFF
TGTGCCAGCAGCCAATTGACTAGCGCCTACAATGAGCAGTTCTTC
>NA|TRBV25-1|15|TRBJ1-5|NA
CASRPTDFSNQPQHF
TGTGCCAGCAGACCGACAGATTTTAGCAATCAGCCCCAGCATTTT
>TRBD1|TRBV28|15|TRBJ2-3|few
CASSFVTGIVDTQYF
TGTGCCAGCAGTTTCGTGACAGGGATTGTAGATACGCAGTATTTT
>NA|TRBV18|14|TRBJ1-3|few
CASSPRTSGNTIYF
TGTGCCAGCTCACCCCGGACTTCTGGAAACACCATATATTTT
>TRBD2|TRBV5-1|15|TRBJ2-1|NA
CASSPRTSGSAEQFF
TGCGCCAGCAGCCCTAGGACTAGCGGGAGCGCTGAGCAGTTCTTC
>TRBD2|TRBV5-1|17|TRBJ2-1|NA
CASSLALAGVRGNEQFF
TGCGCCAGCAGCTTGGCCTTAGCGGGAGTGAGAGGGAATGAGCAGTTCTTC
>NA|TRBV7-7|17|TRBJ2-1|NA
CASSSLLARSSYNEQFF
TGTGCCAGCAGCTCCCTCCTAGCGCGTAGCTCCTACAATGAGCAGTTCTTC
>TRBD2|TRBV7-8|16|TRBJ2-5|few
CASRSGLAGAQETQYF
TGTGCCAGCAGATCCGGACTAGCGGGGGCCCAAGAGACCCAGTACTTC
>TRBD1|TRBV7-9|16|TRBJ2-7|NA
CASSLLGGQGSYEQYF
TGTGCCAGCAGCTTATTGGGAGGACAGGGTTCATACGAGCAGTACTTC
>NA|TRBV5-6|16|TRBJ1-1|few
CASSLVISAANTEAFF
TGTGCCAGCAGCTTGGTTATTTCTGCGGCGAACACTGAAGCTTTCTTT
>NA|TRBV7-9|14|TRBJ1-1|medium-sized
CASSLGTANTEAFF
TGTGCCAGCAGCTTAGGAACAGCGAACACTGAAGCTTTCTTT
>NA|TRBV30|11|TRBJ1-2|NA
CAWRVGGGYTF
TGTGCCTGGAGGGTGGGGGGCGGCTACACCTTC
>NA|TRBV10-3|14|TRBJ1-1|NA
CASQGRGANTEAFF
TGTGCCAGCCAGGGCAGGGGTGCGAACACTGAAGCTTTCTTT
>NA|TRBV7-3|14|TRBJ2-2|NA
CASSLARSTGELFF
TGTGCCAGCAGCTTGGCTAGGAGCACCGGGGAGCTGTTTTTT
>NA|TRBV25-1|14|TRBJ1-1|NA
CATSRGAGDTEAFF
TGTGCCACCTCTAGAGGGGCGGGCGACACTGAAGCTTTCTTT
>NA|TRBV27|18|TRBJ1-1|medium-sized
CASSFPTARQPMNTEAFF
TGTGCCAGCAGTTTCCCCACGGCGAGACAGCCCATGAACACTGAAGCTTTCTTT
>NA|TRBV5-1|14|TRBJ2-7|NA
CASSRGRGYYEQYF
TGCGCCAGCAGCCGGGGCAGGGGCTACTACGAGCAGTACTTC
>NA|TRBV11-2|14|TRBJ1-1|few
CASSPRADLTEAFF
TGTGCCAGCAGCCCCCGGGCCGATCTCACTGAAGCTTTCTTT
>NA|TRBV20-1|11|TRBJ2-3|NA
CSARSGDTQYF
TGCAGTGCTAGATCGGGAGATACGCAGTATTTT
>TRBD2|TRBV4-1|13|TRBJ2-7|NA
CASSPTSAYEQYF
TGCGCCAGCAGCCCGACTAGCGCCTACGAGCAGTACTTC
>TRBD2|TRBV5-1|16|TRBJ2-5|few
CASSLTAGGGKETQYF
TGCGCCAGCAGCTTGACAGCGGGAGGGGGTAAGGAGACCCAGTACTTC
>NA|TRBV7-9|13|TRBJ1-1|NA
CASSTVGGTEAFF
TGTGCCAGCAGCACCGTGGGGGGCACTGAAGCTTTCTTT
>TRBD1|TRBV19|14|TRBJ1-2|NA
CASSIVDRGYGYTF
TGTGCCAGTAGTATAGTGGACAGGGGTTATGGCTACACCTTC
>TRBD2|TRBV5-1|15|TRBJ2-1|NA
CASSLSGEVYNEQFF
TGCGCCAGCAGCCTTAGCGGGGAAGTTTACAATGAGCAGTTCTTC
>TRBD2|TRBV7-9|16|TRBJ2-5|NA
CASSSVSGRLQETQYF
TGTGCCAGCAGCTCCGTTAGCGGGAGGCTTCAAGAGACCCAGTACTTC
>TRBD2|TRBV5-1|16|TRBJ2-1|few
CASSPLLAGDYNEQFF
TGCGCCAGCAGCCCCCTTCTAGCGGGAGACTACAATGAGCAGTTCTTC
>NA|TRBV28|13|TRBJ2-7|few
CAARTAGPGEQYF
TGTGCCGCCAGGACGGCGGGTCCGGGCGAGCAGTACTTC
>TRBD1|TRBV6-6|15|TRBJ1-5|NA
CARGQGPDGNQPQHF
TGTGCCAGGGGACAGGGCCCCGATGGCAATCAGCCCCAGCATTTT
>NA|TRBV19|14|TRBJ2-7|NA
CASSIQNPSYEQYF
TGTGCCAGTAGTATACAGAACCCCTCCTACGAGCAGTACTTC
>TRBD1|TRBV2|14|TRBJ1-2|once
CASKEQGGFYGYTF
TGTGCCAGCAAAGAACAGGGGGGTTTCTATGGCTACACCTTC
>TRBD2|TRBV7-6|14|TRBJ2-7|NA
CASSLGLAGYEQYF
TGTGCCAGCAGCTTAGGGCTAGCGGGTTACGAGCAGTACTTC
>NA|TRBV18|14|TRBJ1-1|few
CASSPLGVDTEAFF
TGTGCCAGCTCACCATTGGGGGTTGACACTGAAGCTTTCTTT
>TRBD1|TRBV6-9|14|TRBJ2-7|few
CASSYNRGEYEQYF
TGTGCCAGCAGTTACAACAGGGGAGAATACGAGCAGTACTTC
>NA|TRBV9|13|TRBJ1-2|NA
CASRRDANYGYTF
TGTGCCAGCAGGAGGGATGCTAACTATGGCTACACCTTC
>TRBD1|TRBV6-1|15|TRBJ1-2|NA
CASRPTPTGTYGYTF
TGTGCCAGCAGACCTACCCCGACAGGGACCTATGGCTACACCTTC
>NA|TRBV5-5|15|TRBJ2-3|NA
CASSFWGRTTDTQYF
TGTGCCAGCAGCTTTTGGGGGAGGACCACAGATACGCAGTATTTT
>NA|TRBV7-6|13|TRBJ2-1|NA
CASSFFRGNEQFF
TGTGCCAGCAGCTTTTTCAGAGGCAATGAGCAGTTCTTC
>NA|TRBV6-5|13|TRBJ1-5|NA
CASSEEVGQPQHF
TGTGCCAGCAGTGAAGAAGTTGGACAGCCCCAGCATTTT
>NA|TRBV25-1|16|TRBJ2-1|NA
CASSEGGQAGVYEQFF
TGTGCCAGCAGTGAGGGCGGGCAGGCGGGCGTTTATGAGCAGTTCTTC
>NA|TRBV2|14|TRBJ2-2|few
CASSEAPNTGELFF
TGTGCCAGCAGTGAGGCGCCGAACACCGGGGAGCTGTTTTTT
>TRBD1|TRBV5-1|15|TRBJ1-4|few
CASSLAGQGVEKLFF
TGCGCCAGCAGCTTGGCGGGACAGGGTGTTGAAAAACTGTTTTTT
>NA|TRBV7-9|14|TRBJ2-7|few
CASSLIGYYYEQYF
TGTGCCAGCAGCCTCATTGGGTATTACTACGAGCAGTACTTC
>TRBD2|TRBV30|15|TRBJ2-2|NA
CAWNAGGSNTGELFF
TGTGCCTGGAATGCGGGAGGCTCGAACACCGGGGAGCTGTTTTTT
>TRBD1|TRBV4-1|17|TRBJ2-2|few
CASSQVPRTGYTGELFF
TGCGCCAGCAGCCAAGTGCCCCGGACAGGGTATACCGGGGAGCTGTTTTTT
>NA|TRBV11-2|13|TRBJ1-2|few
CASSFEGFYGYTF
TGTGCCAGCAGCTTTGAGGGCTTTTATGGCTACACCTTC
>TRBD1|TRBV18|15|TRBJ2-3|few
CASSPGTGGPDTQYF
TGTGCCAGCTCACCAGGGACAGGGGGCCCAGATACGCAGTATTTT
>NA|TRBV18|15|TRBJ2-7|few
CASSPLQGRTYEQYF
TGTGCCAGCTCACCACTCCAGGGGAGAACCTACGAGCAGTACTTC
>TRBD2|TRBV15|18|TRBJ2-1|NA
CATSTTPLAGTSISEQFF
TGTGCCACCAGCACCACCCCCTTGGCCGGGACTAGTATCAGTGAGCAGTTCTTC
>TRBD1|TRBV2|14|TRBJ1-2|few
CASSEATGASGYTF
TGTGCCAGCAGTGAAGCGACAGGGGCTTCTGGCTACACCTTC
>NA|TRBV10-3|14|TRBJ2-7|few
CAISAIGSSYEQYF
TGTGCCATCAGTGCGATAGGGAGCTCCTACGAGCAGTACTTC
>TRBD1|TRBV5-1|15|TRBJ1-4|few
CASSSQGARFEKLFF
TGCGCCAGCAGCTCGCAGGGGGCGCGGTTTGAAAAACTGTTTTTT
>NA|TRBV5-6|14|TRBJ1-1|few
CASSESIREFVAFF
TGTGCCAGCAGCGAAAGTATCAGGGAGTTCGTAGCTTTCTTT
>NA|TRBV7-3|14|TRBJ2-6|NA
CASSLVYGANVLTF
TGTGCCAGCAGCTTAGTATATGGGGCCAACGTCCTGACTTTC
>NA|TRBV29-1|13|TRBJ1-2|NA
CSVGGRASYGYTF
TGCAGCGTTGGCGGCAGGGCCTCCTATGGCTACACCTTC
>NA|TRBV30|15|TRBJ2-5|NA
CAWSRAQGVRETQYF
TGTGCCTGGAGTCGAGCACAGGGTGTGAGAGAGACCCAGTACTTC
>TRBD1|TRBV19|14|TRBJ1-1|NA
CASSRDRDGLEAFF
TGTGCCAGTAGTAGGGACAGGGACGGTCTTGAAGCTTTCTTT
>NA|TRBV6-5|13|TRBJ2-7|few
CASSPLGTGEQYF
TGTGCCAGCAGTCCCCTTGGAACGGGCGAGCAGTACTTC
>TRBD1|TRBV6-1|14|TRBJ1-2|NA
CASSESQGARGYTF
TGTGCCAGCAGTGAGTCCCAGGGGGCGAGAGGCTACACCTTC
>TRBD2|TRBV6-9|13|TRBJ2-3|NA
CASSTSGRDTQYF
TGTGCCAGCAGTACCAGCGGGAGGGATACGCAGTATTTT